This TCR beta chain was documented in a study of T-cell memory formation after mild COVID-19. Study-wide context: Across donors, TCR clusters were largely donor specific.

TCRdb called the 5' RACE reads again in MiXCR, with one record for every CDR3 protein. Of about 49,000 distinct CDR3 sequences in the sample, around 7% are singletons; the top ten hold 1.4%. By proportion, this clonotype is medium-sized. V lost 6 bases, J lost 4 bases, and 4 bases stayed unmatched. Germline V lookup: CDR1 SQVTM, CDR2 ANQGSEA. The length of the CDR3 is 14 residues. Sequenced input: PBMCs or a T cell subset sorted from them (not recorded which). The TCR sequence derives from a man younger than 35 who had mild COVID-19 (a few samples of this study predate the infection). Cell type and time point are not known. This chain links TRBV29-1 with TRBJ2-5, with 14 nucleotides matching TRBD2. The CDR3 region has the DNA TGCAGCGTGGGGACTAGCGGGGGAGTAGAGACCCAGTACTTC. Its translation is CSVGTSGGVETQYF.